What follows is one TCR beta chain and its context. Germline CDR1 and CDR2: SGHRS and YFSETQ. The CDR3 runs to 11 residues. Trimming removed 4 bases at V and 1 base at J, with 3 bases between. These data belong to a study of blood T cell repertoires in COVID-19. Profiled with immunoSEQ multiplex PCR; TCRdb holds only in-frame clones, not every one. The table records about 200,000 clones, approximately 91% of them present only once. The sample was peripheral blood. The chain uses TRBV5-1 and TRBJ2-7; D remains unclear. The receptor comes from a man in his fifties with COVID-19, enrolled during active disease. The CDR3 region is CASSASYEQYF. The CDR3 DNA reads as TGCGCCAGCAGCGCGTCCTACGAGCAGTACTTC.